This T cell receptor (beta chain) is from a study of CD8 T cells in Susac syndrome. Study-level findings and limits: TCR sequencing and HLA analysis covered a relatively small number of individuals.

Germline-derived CDR1 and CDR2 are SQVTM and ANQGSEA. The ends were cut back, 6 bases at V and 4 bases at J, with 11 bases in the middle. The CDR3 length is 12 residues. The authors sequenced TCR beta from blood CD8+ and CD4+ T cells. Negative isolation was applied to CD8+ and CD4+ T cells, and FACS enrichment was applied to TEMRA cells. Reverse transcription of 0.5 to 1 ug RNA was performed with random hexamers. The authors amplified TCR beta CDR3 across 54 Vbeta and 13 Jbeta using immunoSEQ multiplex PCR. In TCRdb, the immunoSEQ multiplex PCR reads were re-called with MiXCR into one record per CDR3 protein. The table has around 160,000 distinct CDR3 sequences, around 94% seen once; the top ten hold about 0.13%. A word on this clonotype: Its specificity is unknown.

Sequences were obtained from CD4+ T cells from PBMCs. The source is a human donor in good health. V gene TRBV29-1 combines with J gene TRBJ2-3, with a tentative D call TRBD2 (6 bases). DNA of the CDR3: TGCAGCGTGACCAGGGAGGCAGATACGCAGTATTTT. It translates to CSVTREADTQYF.